This entry concerns a single T cell receptor (beta chain). Its antigen is not identified. The sample originates from a study of Ad26.COV2.S vaccination and SARS-CoV-2 variants. Turning to the study itself: Into the muscle, Ad26.COV2.S was dosed once or twice, 56 days apart. Notes on the study in general: Researchers cautioned that TCR breadth and depth analyses may have underestimated total T cell responses.

Sequencing was performed with immunoSEQ multiplex PCR; in TCRdb, only in-frame clones are kept and a portion is missing. Of 440,000 or so clones in the sample, about nine tenths are singletons; the top ten hold more than 1.5%. Trimming stripped 3 bases from V and 5 bases from J, with 27 bases between. The germline CDR1 and CDR2 sequences are SNHLY and FYNNEI. The CDR3 runs 19 residues. Treatment denoted: approximately 18 received Ad26.COV2.S at low or high dose, single or two shots; 5 received placebo; per-sample allocation not given. Collection of the samples took place on day 63 after the first injection of vaccine or placebo.

The sample in question was peripheral blood, obtained in a trial of Ad26.COV2.S vaccine versus placebo. V and J are TRBV2 and TRBJ2-3; TRBD1 is a possible D gene (6 bases). The TCR sequence derives from a person aged 18-65 years who received the Ad26.COV2.S COVID-19 vaccine or a placebo. This CDR3 reads CASSDLVDRILGAQDTQYF. In DNA form, the CDR3 reads TGTGCCAGCAGTGACCTGGTCGACAGGATTCTGGGGGCTCAAGATACGCAGTATTTT.